The next 25 T cell receptor beta chains were all read from a single sample in a study of blood T cell repertoires in COVID-19. The assay was immunoSEQ multiplex PCR, and TCRdb's table has in-frame clones only and misses some. Altogether about 56,000 clones are present, around 84% being singletons, with the ten largest covering over 10%. The source material was peripheral blood. The receptors originated from a woman at least 80 years old with acute or convalescent COVID-19.

The chain has TRBV6-5 and TRBJ1-1; D gene uncertain. This CDR3 has 13 amino acids. CDR1 and CDR2 (germline): MNHEY, SVGAGI. The V end was cut by 0 bases, the J end by 4 bases, with 6 bases between. The CDR3, as DNA: TGTGCCAGCAGTTACTCGAGTCGCACTGAAGCTTTCTTT. It is translated as CASSYSSRTEAFF.

The chain combines TRBV30 with TRBJ2-5; tentative D call: TRBD2 (7 bases). Germline CDR1 reads GTSNPN; CDR2 reads SVGIG (reference sequence). The V end was cut by 0 bases, the J end by 4 bases, with 18 bases between. The CDR3 spans 16 residues. CDR3 in amino acids: CAWSVRGGGGRETQYF. CDR3 nucleotide sequence: TGTGCCTGGAGTGTACGTGGGGGGGGCGGGCGAGAGACCCAGTACTTC.

This clone showed up just once. The chain uses TRBV5-1 and TRBJ2-1, with no clear D. The CDR3 is 12 amino acids. CDR1 and CDR2 (germline): SGHRS, YFSETQ. V was cut by 0 bases and J by 10 bases, with 8 bases left in between. Here the CDR3 DNA reads TGCGCCAGCAGCTTGGTTGCTAGAGAGCAGTTCTTC. Translated, it gives CASSLVAREQFF. Complete variable domain (other parts from reference TRBV5-1 and TRBJ2-1): KAGVTQTPRYLIKTRGQQVTLSCSPISGHRSVSWYQQTPGQGLQFLFEYFSETQRNKGNFPGRFSGRQFSNSRSEMNVSTLELGDSALYLCASSLVAREQFFGPGTRLTVL.

V gene TRBV9 combines with J gene TRBJ2-5; a weak D match, TRBD2 (5 bases). CDR1 SGDLS and CDR2 YYNGEE come from the germline V gene. The CDR3 has 14 residues. Trimming took off 0 bases at V and 7 bases at J, with 13 bases between the two ends. Here the CDR3 reads CASSVGGSSGTQYF. CDR3 sequence (DNA): TGTGCCAGCAGCGTAGGCGGGTCGAGCGGGACCCAGTACTTC.

The chain combines TRBV5-1 with TRBJ1-3; D is unclear. Germline V lookup: CDR1 SGHRS, CDR2 YFSETQ. V was cut by 2 bases and J by 0 bases, with 12 bases left in between. This CDR3 contains 16 residues. CDR3 sequence (DNA): TGCGCCAGCAGCTTTTCCGGCGGGGACTCTGGAAACACCATATATTTT. It translates to CASSFSGGDSGNTIYF. Full variable domain (missing parts from reference TRBV5-1 and TRBJ1-3): KAGVTQTPRYLIKTRGQQVTLSCSPISGHRSVSWYQQTPGQGLQFLFEYFSETQRNKGNFPGRFSGRQFSNSRSEMNVSTLELGDSALYLCASSFSGGDSGNTIYFGEGSWLTVV.

This chain connects TRBV3-1 (or the pseudogene TRBV3-2) to TRBJ2-7; maybe TRBD2 (6 bases). Germline lookup yields CDR1 LGHDT and CDR2 YNNKEL (reference sequence). V lost 4 bases and J lost 9, with 19 bases in between. The CDR3 sequence is 14 residues long. The CDR3 is CASSRGAADSGQYF. In DNA form, the CDR3 reads TGTGCCAGCAGCCGCGGGGCGGCTGACTCCGGGCAGTACTTC.

The chain employs TRBV3-1 (or the pseudogene TRBV3-2) and TRBJ1-3; D is unclear. CDR3 length: 14 residues. Trimming took off 4 bases at V and 4 bases at J, with 11 bases between the two ends. Germline CDR1 and CDR2: LGHDT and YNNKEL (reference sequence). The CDR3 region is CASSPRANGNTIYF. CDR3 nucleotides: TGTGCCAGCAGCCCGAGGGCAAACGGAAACACCATATATTTT.

J is TRBJ2-3 and V is TRBV7-9; maybe TRBD2 (5 bases). V lost 5 bases to trimming and J lost 3 bases, with 9 bases between them. Germline V gene lookup returns CDR1 SEHNR and CDR2 FQNEAQ (reference sequence). The CDR3 consists of 13 residues. The CDR3 reads CASSRSVTDTQYF. CDR3 nucleotide sequence: TGTGCCAGCAGCCGTAGCGTTACAGATACGCAGTATTTT. The full variable domain, rest sourced from reference TRBV7-9 and TRBJ2-3, is DTGVSQNPRHKITKRGQNVTFRCDPISEHNRLYWYRQTLGQGPEFLTYFQNEAQLEKSRLLSDRFSAERPKGSFSTLEIQRTEQGDSAMYLCASSRSVTDTQYFGPGTRLTVL.

V gene TRBV9 combines with J gene TRBJ1-3; D possibly corresponds to TRBD1 (5 bases). The CDR3 is 15 amino acids. V lost 4 bases, J lost 5 bases, and 16 bases lay in between. The germline V gene has CDR1 SGDLS and CDR2 YYNGEE. This chain's CDR3 is CASSLYDSDRNTIYF. CDR3 sequence (DNA): TGTGCCAGCAGCTTATACGACAGTGACAGAAACACCATATATTTT.

The V call is TRBV5-1, the J call TRBJ2-1; 8 bases fit TRBD2. Germline CDR1 SGHRS, CDR2 YFSETQ. This CDR3 contains 18 residues. The V and J ends lost 4 bases and 9 bases, in that order; junction bases with no gene match: 21. CDR3 sequence: CASSTSGTSIRGAREQFF. DNA for the CDR3: TGCGCCAGCAGCACCTCCGGGACTAGTATTAGGGGGGCCCGTGAGCAGTTCTTC.

The CDR3 nucleotides read TGTGCCAGCAGCCCGGAGGACTGGGGGGATGAAAAACTGTTTTTT. Translated: CASSPEDWGDEKLFF. The V call is TRBV5-5, the J call TRBJ1-4, with D perhaps matching TRBD1 (5 bases). This CDR3 spans 15 amino acids. Per the germline V gene, CDR1 is SGHKS and CDR2 is YYEKEE (reference sequence). V was pared by 4 bases and J by 6 bases, with 16 bases between. Complete variable domain (other parts from reference TRBV5-5 and TRBJ1-4): DAGVTQSPTHLIKTRGQQVTLRCSPISGHKSVSWYQQVLGQGPQFIFQYYEKEERGRGNFPDRFSARQFPNYSSELNVNALLLGDSALYLCASSPEDWGDEKLFFGSGTQLSVL.

This clone is judged medium-sized (0.01 to 0.1%). The chain has TRBV27 and TRBJ2-1; 8 nucleotides agree with TRBD2. This CDR3 comprises 16 residues. The germline CDR1 and CDR2 sequences are MNHEY and SMNVEV (reference sequence). J was trimmed by 9 bases and V by 5 bases; bases with no gene match: 15. CDR3 protein: CASSITGTRGVGEQFF. The CDR3 DNA follows: TGTGCCAGCAGTATAACCGGGACTAGAGGGGTTGGTGAGCAGTTCTTC.

V and J are TRBV5-4 and TRBJ2-2, with 8 bases matching TRBD2. The CDR3 covers 16 residues. Germline CDR1 SGHNT, CDR2 YYREEE (reference sequence). The V segment lost 4 bases and the J segment 4 bases; nucleotides outside the gene matches: 9. The CDR3 DNA sequence: TGTGCCAGCAGCCTTACGGGGGGGCCGGGCACCGGGGAGCTGTTTTTT. It encodes CASSLTGGPGTGELFF.

The gene calls are TRBV7-9 and TRBJ1-4; D gene unclear. CDR1 is SEHNR and CDR2 is FQNEAQ in the germline V gene (reference sequence). This CDR3 contains 16 residues. V gave up 5 bases and J gave up 6 bases, with 19 bases separating them. The CDR3 loop is CASSPGIQKFDEKLFF. CDR3 coding DNA: TGTGCCAGCAGCCCTGGTATACAGAAGTTTGATGAAAAACTGTTTTTT.

The genes are TRBV5-1 and TRBJ2-2; D perhaps matches TRBD1 (7 bases). The CDR3 totals 18 residues. The V gene lost 4 bases and the J gene lost 0 bases, with 19 bases spanning the gap. Germline CDR1 and CDR2: SGHRS and YFSETQ. For the CDR3, the DNA is TGCGCCAGCAGCCCCAGGGGGGACTCTCGCGCGAACACCGGGGAGCTGTTTTTT. Residues: CASSPRGDSRANTGELFF. The full variable domain, in which reference TRBV5-1 and TRBJ2-2 provide the parts outside the CDR3, is KAGVTQTPRYLIKTRGQQVTLSCSPISGHRSVSWYQQTPGQGLQFLFEYFSETQRNKGNFPGRFSGRQFSNSRSEMNVSTLELGDSALYLCASSPRGDSRANTGELFFGEGSRLTVL.

V usage is TRBV6-5 and J usage is TRBJ1-5; D is unclear. Per germline, CDR1 MNHEY and CDR2 SVGAGI. Between the trimmed V and J ends, which lost 3 bases and 6 bases, there was a span of 9 bases. This CDR3 is 13 amino acids long. The CDR3 spells CASSYSRVQPQHF. The CDR3 region has the DNA TGTGCCAGCAGTTATTCGCGCGTTCAGCCCCAGCATTTT.

The rearrangement uses TRBV6-5 and TRBJ1-5, with 7 bases matching TRBD1. From germline, CDR1 is MNHEY and CDR2 SVGAGI. V shed 4 bases and J 6 bases; nucleotides not matched to a gene: 3. This CDR3 is built from 13 residues. CDR3 in amino acids: CASSSRGSQPQHF. The CDR3 nucleotides read TGTGCCAGCAGTTCCAGGGGGTCTCAGCCCCAGCATTTT.

This clone occurred a few times. The genes are TRBV12-3 or TRBV12-4 and TRBJ1-1, with D unclear. The V end lost 2 bases, the J end lost 7 bases, and 8 bases lay between the germline ends. This CDR3 contains 12 residues. The CDR3 here is CASSLTRGEAFF. The CDR3 bases are TGTGCCAGCAGTTTAACGCGGGGTGAAGCTTTCTTT.

The chain carries TRBV13 and TRBJ1-1; D perhaps matches TRBD1 (6 bases). This CDR3 comprises 17 residues. From germline, CDR1 is PRHDT and CDR2 FYEKMQ (reference sequence). The V end lost 5 bases, the J end lost 1 base, and 20 bases lay between the germline ends. This CDR3 is CASSPGGRGKANTEAFF. CDR3 DNA: TGTGCCAGCAGCCCCGGGGGGCGGGGTAAGGCGAACACTGAAGCTTTCTTT.

This rearrangement joins TRBV19 to TRBJ1-5, with D possibly being TRBD1 (6 bases). CDR1 LNHDA and CDR2 SQIVND come from the germline V gene (reference sequence). Trimming cost V 4 bases and J 0 bases, with 13 bases left between them. The CDR3 has 16 amino acids. The DNA of the CDR3 is TGTGCCAGTAGTACCCTCGACAGGTCTAGCAATCAGCCCCAGCATTTT. This gives the protein CASSTLDRSSNQPQHF.

The V call is TRBV10-3, the J call TRBJ2-3; 7 positions match TRBD2. The CDR3 contains 15 residues. CDR1 ENHRY and CDR2 SYGVKD come from the germline V gene. V trimming: 7 bases; J trimming: 0 bases; junction bases outside the gene matches: 7. The CDR3 protein is CAINSGTHSTDTQYF. CDR3 bases: TGTGCCATCAACAGCGGGACCCATAGCACAGATACGCAGTATTTT.

The chain is built from TRBV29-1 and TRBJ1-2, with 9 bases that match TRBD1. The V and J ends lost 7 bases and 3 bases, in that order; junction bases with no gene match: 6. Looked up from germline, CDR1 is SQVTM and CDR2 is ANQGSEA. The CDR3 runs 13 residues. CDR3 protein: CSGETGGDYGYTF. The CDR3 nucleotides read TGCAGCGGGGAGACAGGGGGGGACTATGGCTACACCTTC. The complete variable domain, with remaining parts taken from reference TRBV29-1 and TRBJ1-2, reads SAVISQKPSRDICQRGTSLTIQCQVDSQVTMMFWYRQQPGQSLTLIATANQGSEATYESGFVIDKFPISRPNLTFSTLTVSNMSPEDSSIYLCSGETGGDYGYTFGSGTRLTVV.

As DNA, the CDR3 is TGTGCCAGCAGGTCACTAGCGGGGGGGTACAGCTCCTACAATGAGCAGTTCTTC. Amino acids: CASRSLAGGYSSYNEQFF. The chain employs TRBV5-6 and TRBJ2-1, with 13 positions matching TRBD2. Looked up from germline, CDR1 is SGHDT and CDR2 is YYEEEE. This CDR3 region has 18 residues. V lost 5 bases, J lost 0 bases, and 8 bases stayed unmatched.

V and J are TRBV7-3 and TRBJ2-3; 7 bases line up with TRBD2. Trimming removed 2 bases from V and 2 bases from J; junction bases left unmatched: 7. Germline V gene sequence: CDR1 SGHTA, CDR2 FQGTGA. The CDR3 consists of 16 residues. The DNA for the CDR3 is TGTGCCAGCAGCTTATTGTCGGGGGGACCCACAGATACGCAGTATTTT. Translation gives CASSLLSGGPTDTQYF.

The CDR3 is CASKRNRAGANVLTF. In DNA form, the CDR3 reads TGTGCCAGCAAACGAAACAGGGCTGGGGCCAACGTCCTGACTTTC. The V and J genes are TRBV19 and TRBJ2-6, with D maybe TRBD1 (6 bases). The CDR3 loop spans 15 amino acids. Trimming took 9 bases from V and 2 from J, leaving 14 bases between them. Germline V lookup: CDR1 LNHDA, CDR2 SQIVND (reference sequence).